One and the same sample provided the 27 T cell receptor beta chains below, sequenced in a study of T cell responses to AZD1222 COVID-19 vaccine. The assay was immunoSEQ multiplex PCR, and TCRdb's table has in-frame clones only and misses some. Of 75,000 to 100,000 clones listed, around 89% were seen once; the top ten hold under 8.5%. Source: peripheral blood, taken on day 0 of AZD1222 vaccination. The receptors shown here come from an adult in good health.

This chain uses TRBV2 with TRBJ1-1; D remains unclear. V was cut by 5 bases and J by 0 bases, with 19 bases left in between. This CDR3 is 17 amino acids long. Germline CDR1 is SNHLY and CDR2 is FYNNEI. The CDR3 DNA is TGTGCCAGCAGTTCCCCCGGACTTCTGAGTCTGAACACTGAAGCTTTCTTT. This translates into CASSSPGLLSLNTEAFF.

This rearrangement joins TRBV5-6 to TRBJ2-1; possibly TRBD2 for D (6 bases). This CDR3 is built from 14 residues. The V and J ends lost 4 bases and 0 bases respectively, with 8 bases between them. Per germline, CDR1 SGHDT and CDR2 YYEEEE. CDR3 region: CASSGGSSYNEQFF. The CDR3 bases are TGTGCCAGCAGCGGGGGGAGCTCCTACAATGAGCAGTTCTTC.

The rearrangement links TRBV6-6 to TRBJ1-4; D ambiguous. Germline values: CDR1 MNHNY, CDR2 SVGAGI (reference sequence). The CDR3 spans 13 residues. The ends were cut back, 6 bases at V and 7 bases at J, with 12 bases in the middle. For the CDR3, the DNA is TGTGCCAGCAGCCGGAATCCGATTGAAAAACTGTTTTTT. Amino acid sequence: CASSRNPIEKLFF.

The chain has TRBV27 and TRBJ1-6, with a possible D match to TRBD1 (6 bases). Germline V gene sequence: CDR1 MNHEY, CDR2 SMNVEV (reference sequence). The V gene lost 6 bases and the J gene lost 12 bases, with 27 bases spanning the gap. CDR3 length: 17 amino acids. CDR3 in DNA: TGTGCCAGCAGGATGATTGCCGGGGGGGCGCCGGGGGAACCCCTCCACTTT. Its protein is CASRMIAGGAPGEPLHF.

The V and J genes are TRBV2 and TRBJ2-2, with TRBD2 identical over 8 bases. This CDR3 spans 14 amino acids. V lost 4 bases to trimming and J lost 7 bases; unmatched junction nucleotides: 5. Per germline, CDR1 SNHLY and CDR2 FYNNEI. The CDR3 nucleotides are TGTGCCAGCAGTGGGGGACTAGAAGGCGGGGAGCTGTTTTTT. This sequence encodes CASSGGLEGGELFF.

The chain recombines TRBV25-1 with TRBJ2-1, with 8 bases aligning to TRBD1. This CDR3 has 13 residues. The V and J ends lost 6 bases and 9 bases, in that order; junction bases with no gene match: 7. Per the germline V gene, CDR1 is MGHDK and CDR2 is SYGVNS. CDR3 in DNA: TGTGCCAGCAGGTGGACAGGGACCGGTGAGCAGTTCTTC. Its translation: CASRWTGTGEQFF.

The genes are TRBV24-1 and TRBJ2-3; D is undetermined. This CDR3 region has 13 residues. Germline lookup yields CDR1 KGHDR and CDR2 SFDVKD. With 4 bases removed from V and 2 bases from J, the gap between germline ends came to 6 bases. In nucleotides, the CDR3 is TGTGCCACCAGTGAGGCGGACACAGATACGCAGTATTTT. Residues: CATSEADTDTQYF.

V is TRBV7-2 and J is TRBJ2-1; 10 nucleotides line up with TRBD2. V dropped 2 bases and J dropped 8; count of bases not matched to a gene: 6. Germline V gives CDR1 SGHTA, CDR2 FQGNSA. The CDR3 runs 15 residues. For the CDR3, the DNA is TGTGCCAGCAGCTTAACTAGCGGGAAGTGGGATGAGCAGTTCTTC. Protein: CASSLTSGKWDEQFF.

The rearrangement joins TRBV5-1 to TRBJ2-5, with 11 positions matching TRBD2. Germline assignment: CDR1 SGHRS and CDR2 YFSETQ. CDR3 length: 17 residues. V was pared by 0 bases and J by 4 bases, with 8 bases of the junction left unmatched. CDR3 sequence reads: CASSLGLLAGVRETQYF. The CDR3 nucleotides are TGCGCCAGCAGCTTGGGTTTACTAGCGGGAGTGAGAGAGACCCAGTACTTC.

This clone was seen a few times. This chain connects TRBV27 to TRBJ2-3; 9 bases are a match to TRBD2. The CDR3 is 16 amino acids. V gave up 2 bases and J gave up 2 bases; unmatched junction bases: 5. In germline, CDR1 is MNHEY, CDR2 SMNVEV (reference sequence). CDR3 in amino acids: CASSLVAGAFTDTQYF. The CDR3 DNA follows: TGTGCCAGCAGTTTAGTAGCGGGAGCATTCACAGATACGCAGTATTTT.

The chain links TRBV3-1 (or the pseudogene TRBV3-2) to TRBJ2-4; D not certain. Looked up from germline, CDR1 is LGHDT and CDR2 is YNNKEL (reference sequence). Trimming took off 4 bases at V and 6 bases at J, with 13 bases between the two ends. This CDR3 region has 14 residues. The CDR3 loop is CASSLLRDANIQYF. The CDR3 region has the DNA TGTGCCAGCAGCCTACTTAGGGATGCAAACATTCAGTACTTC.

V gene TRBV4-3 combines with J gene TRBJ2-7; TRBD2 is a possible D gene (7 bases). Germline V CDR1 and CDR2: LGHNA, YSLEER. Trimming pared 3 bases from V and 2 bases from J, leaving 14 bases between. This CDR3 has 15 amino acids. In nucleotides, the CDR3 is TGCGCCAGCAGCCAGGGGAGGGGGGGCACCTACGAGCAGTACTTC. Translation: CASSQGRGGTYEQYF.

The chain recombines TRBV20-1 with TRBJ2-7; no clear D gene. Trimming stripped 6 bases from V and 8 bases from J, with 14 bases between. This CDR3 has 11 amino acids. CDR1 is DFQATT and CDR2 is SNEGSKA in the germline V gene (reference sequence). CDR3: CSATLWAKQYF. The CDR3 DNA reads as TGCAGTGCGACGCTTTGGGCGAAGCAGTACTTC.

The chain uses TRBV19 and TRBJ2-1; no clear D. The germline V gene encodes CDR1 LNHDA and CDR2 SQIVND (reference sequence). The germline V and J ends were trimmed by 4 bases and 8 bases, with 12 bases remaining between them. This CDR3 has 13 residues. DNA of the CDR3: TGTGCCAGTAGTACCCTCCTAGGCGATGAGCAGTTCTTC. Translating gives CASSTLLGDEQFF.

The DNA of the CDR3 is TGTGCCAGCAGTGATAGCGGGAGGGTAGATACGCAGTATTTT. It encodes CASSDSGRVDTQYF. The rearrangement links TRBV2 to TRBJ2-3; TRBD2 agrees at 11 bases. Germline assignment: CDR1 SNHLY and CDR2 FYNNEI. The CDR3 runs 14 residues. J lost 5 bases, V lost 3 bases, and 1 base had no gene match.

The CDR3 sequence is CATSDPSRRADTQYF. Here the CDR3 DNA reads TGTGCCACCAGTGACCCATCTAGAAGGGCAGATACGCAGTATTTT. The chain carries TRBV24-1 and TRBJ2-3; no clear D. Germline CDR1 reads KGHDR; CDR2 reads SFDVKD. The CDR3 loop spans 15 amino acids. The V end was cut by 4 bases, the J end by 4 bases, with 14 bases between.

V gene TRBV9 combines with J gene TRBJ2-1; D perhaps matches TRBD1 (6 bases). The CDR3 spans 14 residues. Trimming removed 5 bases from V and 4 bases from J, with 13 bases in between. The germline V gene has CDR1 SGDLS and CDR2 YYNGEE. Written as DNA, the CDR3 is TGTGCCAGCAGTAAATTGCAGGGGTACAATGAGCAGTTCTTC. It yields the protein CASSKLQGYNEQFF.

The chain uses TRBV6-5 and TRBJ1-2; 8 nucleotides agree with TRBD1. Looked up from germline, CDR1 is MNHEY and CDR2 is SVGAGI. This CDR3 contains 14 residues. The V and J ends lost 4 bases and 4 bases, in that order; junction bases with no gene match: 5. The CDR3 region is CASSWDRITYGYTF. The CDR3 region has the DNA TGTGCCAGCAGTTGGGACAGGATAACCTATGGCTACACCTTC.

V and J are TRBV4-2 and TRBJ2-7; TRBD2 matches 9 bases. Losses at the gene ends were 2 bases for V and 0 bases for J; bases not matched to a gene: 2. CDR1 is LGHNA, CDR2 YNFKEQ, per germline. The CDR3 covers 15 residues. CDR3 residues: CASSQLSGSSYEQYF. The CDR3 bases are TGTGCCAGCAGCCAACTTAGCGGGAGCTCCTACGAGCAGTACTTC.

The chain couples TRBV7-2 to TRBJ2-2; no clear D. Germline V gene data show CDR1 as SGHTA and CDR2 as FQGNSA. The CDR3 consists of 13 residues. V was shortened by 1 base and J by 7 bases, with 7 bases between the two germline ends. CDR3 sequence: CASSLVGSGELFF. DNA for the CDR3: TGTGCCAGCAGCTTAGTGGGCAGCGGGGAGCTGTTTTTT.

The chain is built from TRBV19 and TRBJ1-6; possibly TRBD1 for D (6 bases). The V gene lost 4 bases and the J gene lost 10 bases, with 17 bases spanning the gap. Germline V gives CDR1 LNHDA, CDR2 SQIVND (reference sequence). This CDR3 has 15 amino acids. CDR3 amino acids: CASSRQGTMGSPLHF. CDR3 coding DNA: TGTGCCAGTAGTAGGCAGGGGACCATGGGCTCACCCCTCCACTTT.

The rearrangement links TRBV10-3 to TRBJ1-3, with 9 nucleotides matching TRBD1. Trimming cost V 6 bases and J 0 bases; bases outside gene matches: 3. Germline CDR1 ENHRY, CDR2 SYGVKD. The CDR3 has 15 residues. DNA of the CDR3: TGTGCCATCAGAGGGACAGGGTCCTCTGGAAACACCATATATTTT. Amino acid sequence: CAIRGTGSSGNTIYF.

This clone was seen ten or more times. The gene calls are TRBV7-2 and TRBJ2-7; D perhaps matches TRBD2 (6 bases). Germline assignment: CDR1 SGHTA and CDR2 FQGNSA. Trimming pared 4 bases from V and 1 base from J, leaving 11 bases between. This CDR3 contains 14 residues. In DNA, the CDR3 is TGTGCCAGCAGCTCCGGGACTCATTCCTACGAGCAGTACTTC. It specifies CASSSGTHSYEQYF. The complete variable domain, with remaining parts taken from reference TRBV7-2 and TRBJ2-7, reads GAGVSQSPSNKVTEKGKDVELRCDPISGHTALYWYRQSLGQGLEFLIYFQGNSAPDKSGLPSDRFSAERTGGSVSTLTIQRTQQEDSAVYLCASSSGTHSYEQYFGPGTRLTVT.

This clone appeared once. This rearrangement joins TRBV27 to TRBJ1-1, with a possible D match to TRBD1 (6 bases). V lost 7 bases and J lost 1, with 13 bases in between. Germline V gene lookup returns CDR1 MNHEY and CDR2 SMNVEV (reference sequence). This CDR3 is built from 14 residues. DNA of the CDR3: TGTGCCAGCAACGTGCAGGGGCCGAACACTGAAGCTTTCTTT. Translating gives CASNVQGPNTEAFF.

The chain recombines TRBV7-3 with TRBJ1-1; no firm D call. The CDR3 is made up of 14 amino acids. Per the germline V gene, CDR1 is SGHTA and CDR2 is FQGTGA. Trimming removed 1 base from V and 0 bases from J, with 6 bases in between. CDR3: CASSLSSVNTEAFF. CDR3 sequence (DNA): TGTGCCAGCAGCTTAAGTTCGGTGAACACTGAAGCTTTCTTT.

CDR3 protein: CATSDIASGMQTQYF. The CDR3 DNA is TGTGCCACCAGTGATATAGCTAGCGGGATGCAGACCCAGTACTTC. J is TRBJ2-5 and V is TRBV24-1, with 9 bases fitting TRBD2. Germline V gene data show CDR1 as KGHDR and CDR2 as SFDVKD. This CDR3 has 15 amino acids. Trimming removed 3 bases from V and 6 bases from J; junction bases left unmatched: 7.

This rearrangement joins TRBV11-2 to TRBJ1-6; D remains unclear. V was clipped by 5 bases and J by 4 bases, with 21 bases between them. Germline V CDR1 and CDR2: SGHAT, FQNNGV. The CDR3 is 18 amino acids. The CDR3 loop is CASSPPPGQLGYNSPLHF. In nucleotides, the CDR3 is TGTGCCAGCAGCCCCCCCCCAGGCCAGCTTGGATATAATTCACCCCTCCACTTT. Full variable domain (missing parts from reference TRBV11-2 and TRBJ1-6): EAGVAQSPRYKIIEKRQSVAFWCNPISGHATLYWYQQILGQGPKLLIQFQNNGVVDDSQLPKDRFSAERLKGVDSTLKIQPAKLEDSAVYLCASSPPPGQLGYNSPLHFGNGTRLTVT.